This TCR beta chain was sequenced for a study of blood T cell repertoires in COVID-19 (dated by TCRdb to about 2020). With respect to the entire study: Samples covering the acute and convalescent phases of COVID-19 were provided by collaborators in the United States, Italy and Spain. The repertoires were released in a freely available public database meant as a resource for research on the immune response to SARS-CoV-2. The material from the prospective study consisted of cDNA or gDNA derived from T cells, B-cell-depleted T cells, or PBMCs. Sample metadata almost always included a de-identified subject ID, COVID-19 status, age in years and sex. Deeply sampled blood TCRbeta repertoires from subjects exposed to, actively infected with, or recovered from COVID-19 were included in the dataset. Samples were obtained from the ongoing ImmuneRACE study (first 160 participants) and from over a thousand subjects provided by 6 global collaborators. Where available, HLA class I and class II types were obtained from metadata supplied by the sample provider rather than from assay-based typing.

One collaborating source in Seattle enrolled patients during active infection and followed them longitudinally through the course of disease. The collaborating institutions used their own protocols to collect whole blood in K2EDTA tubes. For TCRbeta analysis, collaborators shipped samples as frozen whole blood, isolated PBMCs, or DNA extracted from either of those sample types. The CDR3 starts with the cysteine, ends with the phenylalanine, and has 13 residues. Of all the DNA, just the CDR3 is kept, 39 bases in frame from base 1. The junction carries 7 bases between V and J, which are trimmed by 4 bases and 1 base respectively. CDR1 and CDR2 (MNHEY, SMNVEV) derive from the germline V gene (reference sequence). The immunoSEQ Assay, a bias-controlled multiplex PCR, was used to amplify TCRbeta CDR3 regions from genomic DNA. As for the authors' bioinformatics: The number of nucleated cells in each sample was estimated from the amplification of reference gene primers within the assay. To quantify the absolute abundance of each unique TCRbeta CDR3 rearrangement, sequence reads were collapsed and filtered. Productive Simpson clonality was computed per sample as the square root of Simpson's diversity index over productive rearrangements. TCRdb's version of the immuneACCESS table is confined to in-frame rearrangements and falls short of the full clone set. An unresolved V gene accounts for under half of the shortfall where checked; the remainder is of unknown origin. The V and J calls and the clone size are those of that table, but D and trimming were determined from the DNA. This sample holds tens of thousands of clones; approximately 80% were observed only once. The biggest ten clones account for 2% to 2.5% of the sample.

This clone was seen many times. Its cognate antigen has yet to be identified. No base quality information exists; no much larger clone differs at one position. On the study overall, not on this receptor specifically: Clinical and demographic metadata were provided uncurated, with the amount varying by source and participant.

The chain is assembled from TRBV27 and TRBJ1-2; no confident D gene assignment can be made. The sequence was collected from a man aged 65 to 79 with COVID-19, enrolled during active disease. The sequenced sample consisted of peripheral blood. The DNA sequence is TGTGCCAGCAGTTCACAGTTTAACTATGGCTACACCTTC. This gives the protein CASSSQFNYGYTF.